The present TCR beta chain was sequenced within a study of T cell responses to AZD1222 COVID-19 vaccine. Of note for this clone: Antigen: not known.

Trimming shortened V by 4 bases and J by 0 bases, and 7 bases separated the two germline ends. Germline CDR1 is GTSNPN and CDR2 is SVGIG (reference sequence). The CDR3 is 14 amino acids. Measured with immunoSEQ multiplex PCR; TCRdb has only the in-frame clones, and not every one. The repertoire holds about 27,000 clones, 80% to 95% seen once, with approximately 8% in the top ten. Study outcomes and limitations: Donors skewed white British and female; clonal diversity was possibly underestimated. Recipients of two AZD1222 doses showed rising Spike-specific TCR breadth and depth. Spike was spanned by vaccine-associated CD4 TCRs, with dominance at 160-218 and 743-854. Within unmutated variant regions lay the reported targets of nearly half of spike-specific TCRs.

The sequence was collected from an adult who received the AZD1222 COVID-19 vaccine. The source material was peripheral blood, sampled 28 days after the second AZD1222 dose. V usage is TRBV30 and J usage is TRBJ2-6, with no clear D. The CDR3 sequence is CAWILSSGANVLTF. For the CDR3, the DNA is TGTGCCTGGATTCTCAGCTCTGGGGCCAACGTCCTGACTTTC.